Listed below are T cell receptor beta chains from one sample, sequenced in a study of shared clonotypes between healthy human individuals. Using immunoSEQ multiplex PCR, the repertoire was profiled, and TCRdb retains in-frame clones only, with some absent. Counted here are around 600,000 clones, 95% to 98% occurring once; the ten biggest clones make up 0.25% to 0.35%. Sample: naive CD8+ T cells sorted from blood. The receptors shown here come from a young man in good health. CDR3s include the opening cysteine and the closing phenylalanine or tryptophan. The D gene is left open where the match is weak. Size is omitted from some rows. Given values are once, few, many or a class for expanded clones.

v_gene,d_gene,j_gene,abundance,CDR3aa,CDR3nt
TRBV5-5,TRBD1,TRBJ2-3,-,CASSRTGATTDTQYF,TGTGCCAGCAGCCGGACAGGGGCCACCACAGATACGCAGTATTTT
TRBV27,-,TRBJ2-2,-,CASRITPRPRSGELFF,TGTGCCAGCAGAATCACCCCACGGCCTCGATCCGGGGAGCTGTTTTTT
TRBV5-1,TRBD1,TRBJ2-6,-,CASSLPRDRGLGANVLTF,TGCGCCAGCAGCCTTCCCCGGGACAGGGGGCTTGGGGCCAACGTCCTGACTTTC
TRBV18,-,TRBJ2-1,-,CASSPGFNSPYNEQFF,TGTGCCAGCTCACCGGGGTTTAACTCACCCTACAATGAGCAGTTCTTC
TRBV11-3,-,TRBJ2-7,-,CASSLGTSYEQYF,TGTGCCAGCAGCTTGGGAACTTCCTACGAGCAGTACTTC
TRBV27,-,TRBJ2-7,-,CASSLGSNYEQYF,TGTGCCAGCAGTTTAGGCTCCAACTACGAGCAGTACTTC
TRBV7-9,TRBD2,TRBJ2-1,-,CASSSPGTSDHNEQFF,TGTGCCAGCAGCTCCCCCGGGACTAGCGACCACAATGAGCAGTTCTTC
TRBV5-1,TRBD1,TRBJ2-1,-,CASSLAGTGAYEQFF,TGCGCCAGCAGCTTGGCCGGGACAGGGGCCTATGAGCAGTTCTTC
TRBV29-1,-,TRBJ2-2,-,CSVEEVLGQGKNTGELFF,TGCAGCGTTGAAGAGGTCTTAGGGCAGGGGAAGAACACCGGGGAGCTGTTTTTT
TRBV14,TRBD2,TRBJ2-3,-,CASSPLLGRPGTDTQYF,TGTGCCAGCAGCCCCCTACTCGGGAGGCCGGGCACAGATACGCAGTATTTT
TRBV5-5,-,TRBJ2-6,-,CASSDRQHSGANVLTF,TGTGCCAGCTCCGATCGACAGCACTCTGGGGCCAACGTCCTGACTTTC
TRBV28,TRBD1,TRBJ2-5,-,CASSLAPGQQETQYF,TGTGCCAGCAGTTTGGCTCCGGGACAGCAAGAGACCCAGTACTTC
TRBV7-9,TRBD1,TRBJ2-7,once,CASSLQGERQGSAYEQYF,TGTGCCAGCAGCTTACAAGGAGAAAGACAGGGGTCCGCCTACGAGCAGTACTTC
TRBV9,TRBD1,TRBJ2-1,-,CASSVMGQDPPFF,TGTGCCAGCAGCGTAATGGGACAGGATCCACCGTTCTTC
TRBV5-1,-,TRBJ2-7,-,CASSLVQGSYEQYF,TGCGCCAGCAGCTTGGTCCAGGGTTCCTACGAGCAGTACTTC
TRBV5-5,-,TRBJ2-1,-,CASSLRDAGSYNEQFF,TGTGCCAGCAGCTTGCGGGACGCAGGCTCCTACAATGAGCAGTTCTTC
TRBV11-2,TRBD2,TRBJ2-1,-,CASSFEREGALNEQFF,TGTGCCAGCAGCTTCGAGCGGGAGGGGGCCCTCAATGAGCAGTTCTTC
TRBV4-1,-,TRBJ1-5,-,CASSQEGDPNQPQHF,TGCGCCAGCAGCCAAGAAGGAGACCCCAATCAGCCCCAGCATTTT
TRBV29-1,TRBD2,TRBJ2-1,-,CSVDVAGGRGYNEQFF,TGCAGCGTTGATGTAGCGGGAGGCCGCGGGTACAATGAGCAGTTCTTC
TRBV2,-,TRBJ1-2,-,CAMRTALGYTF,TGTGCCATGCGGACAGCCCTTGGCTACACCTTC